The 20 T cell receptor beta chains in this list originate from one sample, sequenced in a study of cytomegalovirus exposure and HLA in healthy donors. PCR used 60 Vbeta primers and 13 Jbeta primers. Sequenced by immunoSEQ multiplex PCR; TCRdb stores in-frame clones only, minus some. The data contain approximately 100,000 clones, 70% of them singletons. The source material was PBMCs. The source is a man aged 40-49 years in good health and CMV-seropositive.

In its sample, this clone was seen a few times. The V and J genes are TRBV7-9 and TRBJ1-2; 11 bases map to TRBD1. CDR1 and CDR2 from the germline V gene are SEHNR and FQNEAQ (reference sequence). J was trimmed by 8 bases and V by 6 bases; bases with no gene match: 8. CDR3 length equals 14 residues. This chain's CDR3 is CASSLRGTGGGYTF. CDR3 nucleotide sequence: TGTGCCAGCAGTTTGCGGGGGACAGGGGGAGGCTACACCTTC.

The V call is TRBV5-6, the J call TRBJ1-2, with 7 bases that match TRBD1. CDR3 length: 15 residues. The germline gives CDR1 SGHDT, CDR2 YYEEEE. The ends lost 0 bases at V and 4 bases at J; junction bases unmatched: 6. CDR3 region: CASSLGDRAIYGYTF. The CDR3 nucleotides are TGTGCCAGCAGCTTGGGGGACAGAGCGATCTATGGCTACACCTTC.

This sequence joins TRBV6-5 and TRBJ1-2; possibly TRBD1 for D (5 bases). Per germline, CDR1 MNHEY and CDR2 SVGAGI. There are 13 residues in the CDR3. The ends were cut back, 2 bases at V and 2 bases at J, with 6 bases in the middle. CDR3 amino acids: CASSYTGNYGYTF. The DNA for the CDR3 is TGTGCCAGCAGTTACACAGGAAACTATGGCTACACCTTC.

This clone showed up just a few times. The J gene is TRBJ1-2, the V gene TRBV4-2, with D uncertain. Germline CDR1 is LGHNA and CDR2 is YNFKEQ. The V and J ends lost 0 bases and 6 bases respectively, with 8 bases between them. This CDR3 is 13 amino acids long. CDR3 bases: TGTGCCAGCAGCCAAGATTTTTCAAATGGCTACACCTTC. This gives the protein CASSQDFSNGYTF.

The CDR3 is CSASYETQYF. The DNA of the CDR3 is TGCAGCGCCTCGTATGAGACCCAGTACTTC. V usage is TRBV29-1 and J usage is TRBJ2-5; D remains unclear. The CDR3 covers 10 residues. V lost 7 bases to trimming and J lost 5 bases, with 8 bases between them. Germline CDR1 is SQVTM and CDR2 is ANQGSEA.

The chain carries TRBV7-3 and TRBJ2-3; 7 positions match TRBD1. Germline CDR1 reads SGHTA; CDR2 reads FQGTGA. The CDR3 has 14 amino acids. Unmatched junction bases numbered 4, after V lost 6 bases and J lost 1 base. The CDR3 here is CASRPQGGTDTQYF. CDR3 DNA sequence: TGTGCCAGCAGACCGCAGGGGGGCACAGATACGCAGTATTTT.

This rearrangement joins TRBV27 to TRBJ1-3, with D unresolved. Germline V gives CDR1 MNHEY, CDR2 SMNVEV (reference sequence). V gave up 6 bases and J gave up 0 bases, with 12 bases separating them. CDR3 size: 15 residues. CDR3 loop: CASSSIGSSGNTIYF. In DNA form, the CDR3 reads TGTGCCAGCAGCTCCATAGGGAGCTCTGGAAACACCATATATTTT.

The chain has TRBV28 and TRBJ2-3, with 7 bases matching TRBD1. The germline gives CDR1 MDHEN, CDR2 SYDVKM. The CDR3 consists of 15 residues. The V segment lost 6 bases and the J segment 2 bases; nucleotides outside the gene matches: 8. This CDR3 reads CASSKTGDNTDTQYF. The CDR3 coding sequence is TGTGCCAGCAGCAAAACAGGGGACAACACAGATACGCAGTATTTT. The whole variable domain, filled in from reference TRBV28 and TRBJ2-3, reads DVKVTQSSRYLVKRTGEKVFLECVQDMDHENMFWYRQDPGLGLRLIYFSYDVKMKEKGDIPEGYSVSREKKERFSLILESASTNQTSMYLCASSKTGDNTDTQYFGPGTRLTVL.

The rearrangement links TRBV27 to TRBJ1-4; D gene unclear. CDR1 is MNHEY, CDR2 SMNVEV, per germline (reference sequence). Trimming stripped 1 base from V and 7 bases from J, with 7 bases between. The length of the CDR3 is 13 residues. The CDR3 sequence: CASSLFSGEKLFF. CDR3 in DNA: TGTGCCAGCAGTTTATTTTCAGGTGAAAAACTGTTTTTT.

This clone was seen ten or more times. The rearrangement joins TRBV6-5 to TRBJ2-1; 8 bases map to TRBD1. The CDR3 totals 14 residues. In germline, CDR1 is MNHEY, CDR2 SVGAGI. The junction had 2 bases not matched to a gene; V was cut back by 4 bases and J by 3 bases. The CDR3 DNA is TGTGCCAGCAGTTCAGGGGGCCGCTACAATGAGCAGTTCTTC. Its translation is CASSSGGRYNEQFF.

The rearrangement joins TRBV30 to TRBJ2-2, with D hard to call. Trimming pared 4 bases from V and 0 bases from J, leaving 9 bases between. The CDR3 totals 14 residues. The germline V gene has CDR1 GTSNPN and CDR2 SVGIG (reference sequence). This CDR3 is CAWNGGSNTGELFF. CDR3 nucleotides: TGTGCCTGGAACGGCGGCTCGAACACCGGGGAGCTGTTTTTT.

CDR3 loop: CASSVGVGTGGETQYF. DNA of the CDR3: TGTGCCAGCAGCGTAGGTGTGGGTACAGGTGGCGAGACCCAGTACTTC. V usage is TRBV9 and J usage is TRBJ2-5; the D gene is possibly TRBD1 (5 bases). The CDR3 spans 16 residues. V was shortened by 0 bases and J by 5 bases, with 17 bases between the two germline ends. The germline V gene has CDR1 SGDLS and CDR2 YYNGEE.

The chain couples TRBV28 to TRBJ1-2; no reliable D call. This CDR3 is built from 15 residues. Trimming stripped 3 bases from V and 2 bases from J, with 13 bases between. The germline V gene has CDR1 MDHEN and CDR2 SYDVKM. CDR3 amino acids: CASSLTGIANYGYTF. CDR3 DNA sequence: TGTGCCAGCAGTTTGACGGGGATAGCGAACTATGGCTACACCTTC.

This chain connects TRBV5-6 to TRBJ1-2; D might be TRBD1 (5 bases). The V end was cut by 5 bases, the J end by 7 bases, with 18 bases between. CDR1 is SGHDT and CDR2 is YYEEEE in the germline V gene. CDR3 length: 14 residues. CDR3 in amino acids: CASRQGEGQGGYTF. The CDR3 bases are TGTGCCAGCAGACAAGGGGAGGGGCAGGGTGGCTACACCTTC.

The chain links TRBV28 to TRBJ2-1; 7 bases line up with TRBD2. The V and J ends lost 2 bases and 4 bases, in that order; junction bases with no gene match: 5. Germline CDR1 reads MDHEN; CDR2 reads SYDVKM. This CDR3 is built from 15 residues. The CDR3 reads CASSLGASGYNEQFF. In nucleotides, the CDR3 is TGTGCCAGCAGTTTAGGGGCTAGCGGTTACAATGAGCAGTTCTTC.

The count of this clone is one. J is TRBJ1-5 and V is TRBV9, with TRBD1 matching over 12 bases. With 3 bases clipped from V and 8 bases from J, the junction kept 6 bases outside the gene matches. The CDR3 totals 15 residues. Germline CDR1 reads SGDLS; CDR2 reads YYNGEE. The CDR3 loop is CASSEGQGAKEPQHF. The CDR3 DNA follows: TGTGCCAGCAGCGAGGGACAGGGGGCGAAGGAGCCCCAGCATTTT.

DNA of the CDR3: TGTGCCAGTAGTATTTCCGGGACAGGAGCCTACGAGCAGTACTTC. Translated: CASSISGTGAYEQYF. The V and J genes are TRBV19 and TRBJ2-7; 8 bases map to TRBD1. The CDR3 runs 15 residues. With V trimmed by 3 bases and J by 2 bases, 6 bases remained unmatched. Germline CDR1 LNHDA, CDR2 SQIVND (reference sequence). Combining the CDR3 with reference TRBV19 and TRBJ2-7 gives the whole variable domain DGGITQSPKYLFRKEGQNVTLSCEQNLNHDAMYWYRQDPGQGLRLIYYSQIVNDFQKGDIAEGYSVSREKKESFPLTVTSAQKNPTAFYLCASSISGTGAYEQYFGPGTRLTVT.

The gene calls are TRBV10-3 and TRBJ1-2; 8 bases match TRBD1. This CDR3 is 12 amino acids long. Germline-derived CDR1 and CDR2 are ENHRY and SYGVKD. V shed 6 bases and J 6 bases; nucleotides not matched to a gene: 3. CDR3 region: CAISLTGDGYTF. The CDR3 DNA reads TGTGCCATCAGCTTGACAGGGGATGGCTACACCTTC.

The chain recombines TRBV21-1 with TRBJ1-2; the table names TRBD1, a call not compared with the DNA. TRBV21-1 is noted as a pseudogene. The CDR3 spans 14 residues. The CDR3: CASTRTGDNYGYTF. The CDR3 DNA sequence: TGTGCCAGCACTCGGACAGGGGATAACTATGGCTACACCTTC.

The rearrangement joins TRBV10-1 to TRBJ2-1; TRBD2 is a possible D gene (6 bases). This CDR3 spans 13 amino acids. Germline CDR1 is WNHNN and CDR2 is SYGVQD (reference sequence). Trimming removed 4 bases at V and 9 bases at J, with 13 bases between. The CDR3 protein is CASSVIGSGEQFF. CDR3 bases: TGCGCCAGCAGTGTAATCGGGAGTGGTGAGCAGTTCTTC.